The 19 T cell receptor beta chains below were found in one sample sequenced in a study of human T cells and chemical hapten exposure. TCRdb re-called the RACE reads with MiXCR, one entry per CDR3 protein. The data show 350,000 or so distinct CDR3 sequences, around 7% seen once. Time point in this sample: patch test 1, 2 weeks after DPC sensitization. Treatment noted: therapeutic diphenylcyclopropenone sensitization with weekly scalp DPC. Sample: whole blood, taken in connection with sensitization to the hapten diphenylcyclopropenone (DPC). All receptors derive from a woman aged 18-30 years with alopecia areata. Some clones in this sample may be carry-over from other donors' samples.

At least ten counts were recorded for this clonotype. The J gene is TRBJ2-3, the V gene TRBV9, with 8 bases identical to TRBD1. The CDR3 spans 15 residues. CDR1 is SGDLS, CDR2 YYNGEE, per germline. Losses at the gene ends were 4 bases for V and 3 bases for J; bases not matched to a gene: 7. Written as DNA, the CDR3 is TGTGCCAGCAGCCCCCGACAGGGGAGGACAGATACGCAGTATTTT. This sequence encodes CASSPRQGRTDTQYF.

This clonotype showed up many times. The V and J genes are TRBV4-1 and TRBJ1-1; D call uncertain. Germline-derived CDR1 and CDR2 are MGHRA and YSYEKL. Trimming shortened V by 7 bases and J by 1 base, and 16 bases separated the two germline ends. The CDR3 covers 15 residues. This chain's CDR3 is CASTSRSGSNTEAFF. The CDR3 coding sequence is TGCGCCAGCACCTCCCGGTCGGGATCGAACACTGAAGCTTTCTTT.

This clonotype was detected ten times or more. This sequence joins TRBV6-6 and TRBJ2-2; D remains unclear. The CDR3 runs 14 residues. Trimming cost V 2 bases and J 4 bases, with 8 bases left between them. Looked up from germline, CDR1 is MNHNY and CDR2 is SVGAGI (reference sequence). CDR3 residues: CASSYTSSTGELFF. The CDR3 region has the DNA TGTGCCAGCAGTTACACGTCCTCCACCGGGGAGCTGTTTTTT.

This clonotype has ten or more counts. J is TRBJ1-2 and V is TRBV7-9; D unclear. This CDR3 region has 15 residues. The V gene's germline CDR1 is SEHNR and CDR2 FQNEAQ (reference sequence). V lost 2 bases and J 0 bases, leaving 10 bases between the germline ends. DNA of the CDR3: TGTGCCAGCAGCTTATCCGCATTTGCTAACTATGGCTACACCTTC. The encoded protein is CASSLSAFANYGYTF.

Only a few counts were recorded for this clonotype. This CDR3 is CSVESTENQPQHF. CDR3 coding DNA: TGCAGCGTTGAAAGTACAGAGAATCAGCCCCAGCATTTT. This chain connects TRBV29-1 to TRBJ1-5, with D uncertain. The V and J ends lost 2 bases and 4 bases respectively, with 9 bases between them. The CDR3 loop spans 13 amino acids. CDR1 and CDR2 from the germline V gene are SQVTM and ANQGSEA.

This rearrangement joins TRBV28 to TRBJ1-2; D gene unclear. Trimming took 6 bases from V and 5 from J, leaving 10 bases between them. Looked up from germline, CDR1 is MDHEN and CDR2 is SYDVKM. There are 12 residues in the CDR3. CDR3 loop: CASRERDYGYTF. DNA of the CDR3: TGTGCCAGCAGGGAAAGAGATTATGGCTACACCTTC.

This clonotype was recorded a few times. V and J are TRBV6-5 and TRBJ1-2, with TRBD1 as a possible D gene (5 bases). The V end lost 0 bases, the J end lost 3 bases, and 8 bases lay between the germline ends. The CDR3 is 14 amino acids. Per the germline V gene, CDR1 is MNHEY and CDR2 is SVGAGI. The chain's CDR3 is CASSYSPGYYGYTF. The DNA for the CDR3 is TGTGCCAGCAGTTACTCCCCAGGGTACTATGGCTACACCTTC.

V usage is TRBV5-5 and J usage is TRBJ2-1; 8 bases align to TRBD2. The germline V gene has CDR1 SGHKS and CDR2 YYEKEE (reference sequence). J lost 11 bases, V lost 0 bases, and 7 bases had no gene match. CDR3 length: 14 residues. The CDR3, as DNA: TGTGCCAGCAGCTTGGCGGGGGGGGCGAAGCAGCAGTTCTTC. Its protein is CASSLAGGAKQQFF. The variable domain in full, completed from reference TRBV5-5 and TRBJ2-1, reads DAGVTQSPTHLIKTRGQQVTLRCSPISGHKSVSWYQQVLGQGPQFIFQYYEKEERGRGNFPDRFSARQFPNYSSELNVNALLLGDSALYLCASSLAGGAKQQFFGPGTRLTVL.

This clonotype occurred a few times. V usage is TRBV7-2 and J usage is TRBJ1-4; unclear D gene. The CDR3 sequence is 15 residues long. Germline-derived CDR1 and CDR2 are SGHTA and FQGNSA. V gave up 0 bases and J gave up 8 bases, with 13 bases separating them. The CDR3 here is CASSLAKGYGEKLFF. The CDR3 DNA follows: TGTGCCAGCAGCTTAGCGAAAGGGTACGGCGAAAAACTGTTTTTT.

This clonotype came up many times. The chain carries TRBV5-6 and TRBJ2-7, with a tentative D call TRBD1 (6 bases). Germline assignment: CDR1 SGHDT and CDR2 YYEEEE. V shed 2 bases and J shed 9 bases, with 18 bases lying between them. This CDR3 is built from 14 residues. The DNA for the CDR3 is TGTGCCAGCAGCTTCCAGACAGGTCCCCTAGGGCAGTACTTC. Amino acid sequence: CASSFQTGPLGQYF.

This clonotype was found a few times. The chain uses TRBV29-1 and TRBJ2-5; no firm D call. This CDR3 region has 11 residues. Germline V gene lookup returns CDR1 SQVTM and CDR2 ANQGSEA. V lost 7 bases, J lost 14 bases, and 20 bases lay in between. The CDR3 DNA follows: TGCAGCGGCCAACTCCTCATGGGAAACTACTTC. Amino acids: CSGQLLMGNYF.

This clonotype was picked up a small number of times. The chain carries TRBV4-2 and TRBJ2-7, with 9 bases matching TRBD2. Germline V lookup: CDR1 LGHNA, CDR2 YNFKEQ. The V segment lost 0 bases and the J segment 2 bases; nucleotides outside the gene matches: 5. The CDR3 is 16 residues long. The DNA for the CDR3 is TGTGCCAGCAGCCAAGAATGGAGCGGGGGGACCTACGAGCAGTACTTC. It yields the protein CASSQEWSGGTYEQYF.

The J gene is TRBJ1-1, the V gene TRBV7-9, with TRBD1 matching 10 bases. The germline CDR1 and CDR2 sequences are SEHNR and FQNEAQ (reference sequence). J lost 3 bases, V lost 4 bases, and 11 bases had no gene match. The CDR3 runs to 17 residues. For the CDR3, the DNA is TGTGCCAGCAGCTCTTGGGACAGGGGAATTACGGACACTGAAGCTTTCTTT. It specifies CASSSWDRGITDTEAFF.

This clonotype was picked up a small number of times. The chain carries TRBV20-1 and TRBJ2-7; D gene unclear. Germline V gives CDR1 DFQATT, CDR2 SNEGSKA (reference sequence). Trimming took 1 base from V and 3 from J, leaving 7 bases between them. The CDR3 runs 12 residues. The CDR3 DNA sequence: TGCAGTGCTAGAGGCAGGATCTACGAGCAGTACTTC. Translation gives CSARGRIYEQYF.

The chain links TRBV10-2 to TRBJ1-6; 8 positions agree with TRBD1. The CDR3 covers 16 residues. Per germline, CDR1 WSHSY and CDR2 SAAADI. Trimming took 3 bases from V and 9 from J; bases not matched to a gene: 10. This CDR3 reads CASSDPGTGRRSPLHF. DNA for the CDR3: TGCGCCAGCAGTGACCCCGGGACAGGTCGGCGTTCACCCCTCCACTTT.

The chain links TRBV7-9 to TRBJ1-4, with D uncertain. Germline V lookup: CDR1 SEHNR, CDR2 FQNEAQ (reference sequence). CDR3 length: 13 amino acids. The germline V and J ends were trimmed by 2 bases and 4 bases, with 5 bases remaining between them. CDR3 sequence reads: CASSLRNNEKLFF. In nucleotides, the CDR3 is TGTGCCAGCAGCTTAAGGAATAATGAAAAACTGTTTTTT.

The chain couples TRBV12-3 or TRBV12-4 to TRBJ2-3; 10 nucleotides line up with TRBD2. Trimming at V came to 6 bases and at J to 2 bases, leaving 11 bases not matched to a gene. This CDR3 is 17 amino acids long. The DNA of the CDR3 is TGTGCCAGCAGCCGAGCTCTAGCGGGGGCCCTCACAGATACGCAGTATTTT. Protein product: CASSRALAGALTDTQYF.

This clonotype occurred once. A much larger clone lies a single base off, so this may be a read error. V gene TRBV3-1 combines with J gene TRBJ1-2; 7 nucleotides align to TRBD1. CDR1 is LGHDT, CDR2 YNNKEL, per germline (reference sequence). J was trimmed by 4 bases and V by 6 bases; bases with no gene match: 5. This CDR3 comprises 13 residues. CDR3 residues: CASRMTGTYGYTF. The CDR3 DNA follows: TGTGCCAGCAGGATGACAGGGACCTATGGCTACACCTTC.

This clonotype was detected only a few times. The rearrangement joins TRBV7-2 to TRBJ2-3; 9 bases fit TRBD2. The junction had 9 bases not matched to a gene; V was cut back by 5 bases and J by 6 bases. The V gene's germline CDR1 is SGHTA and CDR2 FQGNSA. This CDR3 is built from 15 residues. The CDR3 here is CASSPSGAGGDTQYF. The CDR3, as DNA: TGTGCCAGCAGCCCCAGCGGGGCGGGAGGGGATACGCAGTATTTT.